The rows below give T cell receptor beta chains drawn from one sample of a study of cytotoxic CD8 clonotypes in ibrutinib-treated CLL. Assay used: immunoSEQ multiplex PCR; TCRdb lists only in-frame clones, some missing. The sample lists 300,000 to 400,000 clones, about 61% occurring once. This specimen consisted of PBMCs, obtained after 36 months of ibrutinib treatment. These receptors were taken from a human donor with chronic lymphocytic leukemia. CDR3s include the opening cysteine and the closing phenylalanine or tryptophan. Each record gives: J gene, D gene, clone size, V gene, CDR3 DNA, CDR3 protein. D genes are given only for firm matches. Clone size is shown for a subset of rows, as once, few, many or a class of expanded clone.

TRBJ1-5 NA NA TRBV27 TGTGCCAGCAGTCGTATGGGGGGCAGCAATCAGCCCCAGCATTTT CASSRMGGSNQPQHF
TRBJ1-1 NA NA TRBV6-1 TGTGCCAGCACAGGTTTCCTGAAGAACACTGAAGCTTTCTTT CASTGFLKNTEAFF
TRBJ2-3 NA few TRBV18 TGTGCCAGCTCACCCGCAGACGATACGCAGTATTTT CASSPADDTQYF
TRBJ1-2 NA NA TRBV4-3 TGCGCCAGCAGCCAAGAAGGCTCGGGGTATGGCTACACCTTC CASSQEGSGYGYTF
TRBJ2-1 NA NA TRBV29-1 TGCAGCGTTGAACCGCGGGGACTTTCTAGCGTGGATGAGCAGTTCTTC CSVEPRGLSSVDEQFF
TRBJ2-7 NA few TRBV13 TGTGCCAGCAGCCCCCGGGGAGCAGGGCACTACGAGCAGTACTTC CASSPRGAGHYEQYF
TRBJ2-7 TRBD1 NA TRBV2 TGTGCCAGCAGGGAGGGGACAGGGGTCTACGAGCAGTACTTC CASREGTGVYEQYF
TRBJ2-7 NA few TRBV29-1 TGCAGCGTTGTTGGTTACGAGCAGTACTTC CSVVGYEQYF
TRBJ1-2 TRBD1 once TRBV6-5 TGTGCCAGCAGTCACGGACAGGGCTATGGCTACACCTTC CASSHGQGYGYTF
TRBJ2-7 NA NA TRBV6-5 TGTGCCAGCAGTTACAACCCCCGATTTCTCAACGAGCAGTACTTC CASSYNPRFLNEQYF
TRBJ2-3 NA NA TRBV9 TGTGCCAGCAGCCCCCTAGCTAGCACAGATACGCAGTATTTT CASSPLASTDTQYF
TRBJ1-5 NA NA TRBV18 TGTGCCAGCTCTCCAGGGGAGGGACAGCCCCAGCATTTT CASSPGEGQPQHF
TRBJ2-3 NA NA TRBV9 TGTGCCAGCAGCGTAGACTACACAGATACGCAGTATTTT CASSVDYTDTQYF
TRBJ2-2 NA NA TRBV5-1 TGCGCCAGCAGCTTGGCAGTTACCACCGGGGAGCTGTTTTTT CASSLAVTTGELFF
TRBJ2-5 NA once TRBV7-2 TGTGCCAGCAGTGCCTTTCAAGAGACCCAGTACTTC CASSAFQETQYF
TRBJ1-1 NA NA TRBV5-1 TGCGCCAGCAGCCCGGCAGGGGTCACTGAAGCTTTCTTT CASSPAGVTEAFF
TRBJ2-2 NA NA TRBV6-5 TGTGCCAGCAGTTACGGGGACACCTACGGACCCGGGGAGCTGTTTTTT CASSYGDTYGPGELFF
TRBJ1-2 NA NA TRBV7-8 TGTGCCAGCAGCTTTTACAGGGCGGGCTATGGCTACACCTTC CASSFYRAGYGYTF
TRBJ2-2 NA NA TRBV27 TGTGCCAGCAGTTCCGTTGTGGTCACCGGGGAGCTGTTTTTT CASSSVVVTGELFF
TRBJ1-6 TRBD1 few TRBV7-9 TGTGCCAGCAGCTCGGGACAGCAATTGGGGAATTCACCCCTCCACTTT CASSSGQQLGNSPLHF
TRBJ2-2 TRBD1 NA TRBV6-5 TGTGCCAGCAGCCGGGACAGGACGAGGGGGGAGCTGTTTTTT CASSRDRTRGELFF
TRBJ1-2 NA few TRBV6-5 TGTGCCAGCAGTGCGGCGGTCTTAAACCCCTATGGCTACACCTTC CASSAAVLNPYGYTF
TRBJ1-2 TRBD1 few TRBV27 TGTGCCAGCAGTTTCGGACAGGGACTAAACTATGGCTACACCTTC CASSFGQGLNYGYTF
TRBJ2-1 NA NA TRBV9 TGTGCCAGCAGCCCCCGTGGAAGGGACTACAATGAGCAGTTCTTC CASSPRGRDYNEQFF
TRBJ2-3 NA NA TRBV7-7 TGTGCCAGCAGCCCCCCGGGCGGGCGTGATACGCAGTATTTT CASSPPGGRDTQYF
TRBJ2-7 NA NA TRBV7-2 TGTGCCAGCAGCTTATCGCCCATCACCAGCTCCTACGAGCAGTACTTC CASSLSPITSSYEQYF
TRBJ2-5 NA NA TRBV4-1 TGCGCCAGCAGCCCCGGACAGCTCCAAGAGACCCAGTACTTC CASSPGQLQETQYF
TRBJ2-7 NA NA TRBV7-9 TGTGCCAGCAGCTTAGCGCTAGCATACGAGCAGTACTTC CASSLALAYEQYF
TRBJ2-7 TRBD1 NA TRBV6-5 TGTGCCAGCAGTTCAAGACAGGGACCCTACGAGCAGTACTTC CASSSRQGPYEQYF
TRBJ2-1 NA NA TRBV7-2 TGTGCCAGCAGCTTAGCGGGGGAGTACAATGAGCAGTTCTTC CASSLAGEYNEQFF
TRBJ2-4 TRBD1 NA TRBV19 TGTGCCAGTAGTATAGCAAAGGGGGCGAGGGACATTCAGTACTTC CASSIAKGARDIQYF
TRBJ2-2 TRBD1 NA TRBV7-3 TGTGCCAGCAGCAAGGGGGCGTCAACCGGGGAGCTGTTTTTT CASSKGASTGELFF
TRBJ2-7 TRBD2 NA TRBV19 TGTGCCAGTACTACGGGAGGGCCCCCCTACGAGCAGTACTTC CASTTGGPPYEQYF
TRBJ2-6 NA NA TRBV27 TGTGCCAGCAGTCCTATCGGCTACTCTGGGGCCAACGTCCTGACTTTC CASSPIGYSGANVLTF
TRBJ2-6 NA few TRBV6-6 TGTGCCAGCAGTTCCGGGGATCCTGGGGCCAACGTCCTGACTTTC CASSSGDPGANVLTF
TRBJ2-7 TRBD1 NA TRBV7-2 TGTGCCAGCAGCTCGACCTGGACAGGGGTTTACGAGCAGTACTTC CASSSTWTGVYEQYF
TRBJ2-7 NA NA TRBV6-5 TGTGCCAGCAGCCAAGGGGGGCGCAGGGAGCAGTACTTC CASSQGGRREQYF
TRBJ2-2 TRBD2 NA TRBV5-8 TGTGCCAGCAGCCGAGGGCGGGGGGCGAACACCGGGGAGCTGTTTTTT CASSRGRGANTGELFF
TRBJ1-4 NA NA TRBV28 TGTGCCAGCAGTCCCAGGGAGTTTCGGCGGACTAATGAAAAACTGTTTTTT CASSPREFRRTNEKLFF
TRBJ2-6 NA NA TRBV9 TGTGCCAGCAGGGGGGCCAACGTCCTGACTTTC CASRGANVLTF
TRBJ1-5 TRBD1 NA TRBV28 TGTGCCAGCAGTTCGACAGGGGAGGCCTCAGATTATAGACAGCATTTT CASSSTGEASDYRQHF
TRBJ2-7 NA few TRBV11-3 TGTGCCAGCAGCTTAGAAGGGGCCGACGAGCAGTACTTC CASSLEGADEQYF
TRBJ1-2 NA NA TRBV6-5 TGTGCCAGCAGTTCCGATCTTAGTTACAGGCTCCATGGCTACACCTTC CASSSDLSYRLHGYTF